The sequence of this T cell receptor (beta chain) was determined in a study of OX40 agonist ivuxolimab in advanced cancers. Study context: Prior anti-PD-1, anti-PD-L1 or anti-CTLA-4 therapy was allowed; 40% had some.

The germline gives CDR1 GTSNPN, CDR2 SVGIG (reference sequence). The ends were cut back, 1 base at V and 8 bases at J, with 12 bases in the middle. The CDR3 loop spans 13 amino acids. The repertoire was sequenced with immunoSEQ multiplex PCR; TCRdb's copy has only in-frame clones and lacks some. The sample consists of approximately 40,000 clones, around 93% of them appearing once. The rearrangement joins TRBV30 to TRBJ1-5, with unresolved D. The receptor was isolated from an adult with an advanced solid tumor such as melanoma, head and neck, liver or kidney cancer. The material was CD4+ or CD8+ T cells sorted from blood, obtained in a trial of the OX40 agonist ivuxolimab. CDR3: CAWSAAHIEPQHF. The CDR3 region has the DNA TGTGCCTGGAGTGCCGCACATATTGAGCCCCAGCATTTT.